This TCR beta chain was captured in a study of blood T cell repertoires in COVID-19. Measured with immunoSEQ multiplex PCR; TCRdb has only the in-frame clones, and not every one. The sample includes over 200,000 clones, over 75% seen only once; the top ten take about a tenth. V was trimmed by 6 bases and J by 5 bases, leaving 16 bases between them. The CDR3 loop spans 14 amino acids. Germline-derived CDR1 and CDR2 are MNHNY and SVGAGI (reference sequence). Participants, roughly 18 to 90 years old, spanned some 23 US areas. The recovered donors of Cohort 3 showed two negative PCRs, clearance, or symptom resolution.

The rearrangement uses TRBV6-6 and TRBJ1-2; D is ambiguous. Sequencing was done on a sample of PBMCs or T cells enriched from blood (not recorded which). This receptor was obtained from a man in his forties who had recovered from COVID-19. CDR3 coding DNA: TGTGCCAGCAGGCCCCCGGGTGTCCAATATGGCTACACCTTC. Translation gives CASRPPGVQYGYTF.